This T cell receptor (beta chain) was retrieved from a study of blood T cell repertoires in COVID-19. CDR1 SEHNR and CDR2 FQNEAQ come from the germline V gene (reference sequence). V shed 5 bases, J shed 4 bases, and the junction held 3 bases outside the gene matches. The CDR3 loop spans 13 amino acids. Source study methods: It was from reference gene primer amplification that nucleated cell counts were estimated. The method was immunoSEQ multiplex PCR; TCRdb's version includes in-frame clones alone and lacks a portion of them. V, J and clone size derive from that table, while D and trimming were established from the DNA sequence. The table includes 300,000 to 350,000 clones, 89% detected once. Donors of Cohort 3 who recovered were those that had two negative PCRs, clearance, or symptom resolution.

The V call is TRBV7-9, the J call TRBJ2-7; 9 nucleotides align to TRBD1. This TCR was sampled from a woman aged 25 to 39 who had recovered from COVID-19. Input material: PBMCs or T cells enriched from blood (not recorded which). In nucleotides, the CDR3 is TGTGCCAGCAGCCGGGACAGGGAATACGAGCAGTACTTC. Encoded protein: CASSRDREYEQYF.